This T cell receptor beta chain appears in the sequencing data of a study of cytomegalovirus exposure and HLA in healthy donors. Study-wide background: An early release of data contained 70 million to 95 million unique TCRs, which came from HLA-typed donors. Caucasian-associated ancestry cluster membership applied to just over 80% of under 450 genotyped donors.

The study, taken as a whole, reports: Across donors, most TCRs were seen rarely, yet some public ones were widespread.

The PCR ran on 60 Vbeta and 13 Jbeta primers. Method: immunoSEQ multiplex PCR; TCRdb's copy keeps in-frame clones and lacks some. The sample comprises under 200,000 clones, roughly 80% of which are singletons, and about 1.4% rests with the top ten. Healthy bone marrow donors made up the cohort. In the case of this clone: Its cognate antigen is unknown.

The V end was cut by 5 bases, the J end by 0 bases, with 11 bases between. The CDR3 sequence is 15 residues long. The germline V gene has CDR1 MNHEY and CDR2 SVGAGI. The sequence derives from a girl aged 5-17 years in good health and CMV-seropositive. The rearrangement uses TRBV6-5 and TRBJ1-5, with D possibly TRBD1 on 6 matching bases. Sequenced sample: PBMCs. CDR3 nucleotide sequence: TGTGCCAGCAGTCCAGGGACACATAGCAATCAGCCCCAGCATTTT. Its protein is CASSPGTHSNQPQHF.